What follows describes a single T cell receptor (beta chain). Its antigen is as yet unknown. The V gene's germline CDR1 is SGHKS and CDR2 YYEKEE (reference sequence). V trimming: 4 bases; J trimming: 2 bases; junction bases outside the gene matches: 6. This CDR3 is 15 amino acids long. Use of 60 Vbeta and 13 Jbeta primers characterized the PCR. TCRdb's copy holds only in-frame clones and misses some; the assay was immunoSEQ multiplex PCR. The sample shows under 150,000 clones, roughly 79% of them seen only once. The data derive from a study of cytomegalovirus exposure and HLA in healthy donors. Study in general: A preliminary data release comprised about 85 million unique TCRs obtained from HLA-typed donors. Findings and caveats of the study: TCR beta V- and J-gene trimming, according to a later analysis, was linked to a missense DCLRE1C variant. Some TCR beta chains (roughly 160 of them) were listed as cytomegalovirus-associated.

The chain employs TRBV5-5 and TRBJ2-7; 10 bases agree with TRBD1. The source of this sequence is a man younger than 45 in good health and CMV-seropositive. Material: PBMCs. CDR3 sequence (DNA): TGTGCCAGCAGCCCCTCCGGGACAGGGGCCTACGAGCAGTACTTC. It translates to CASSPSGTGAYEQYF. Variable domain in full (rest from reference TRBV5-5 and TRBJ2-7): DAGVTQSPTHLIKTRGQQVTLRCSPISGHKSVSWYQQVLGQGPQFIFQYYEKEERGRGNFPDRFSARQFPNYSSELNVNALLLGDSALYLCASSPSGTGAYEQYFGPGTRLTVT.